A selection of T cell receptor beta chains follows, all from one sample in a study of T cells expressing NK-cell markers. Reprocessing the 5' RACE reads, TCRdb reports a single entry for every CDR3 protein and omits DNA. The ten most abundant clones cover approximately 4% of a sample with 500,000 to 700,000 distinct CDR3 sequences. The source material was blood T cells: a sorted CD56 or NKG2C T cell subset, CD4+ or CD8+ T cells, or bulk PBMC T cells (not recorded which). These receptor sequences come from a man younger than 35 in good health. Each CDR3 is given with its conserved first and last residue.

CDR3 length: 19
J gene: TRBJ2-2
V gene: TRBV3-1
CDR3 protein: CASSQERLAGGPNTGELFF

CDR3 length: 15
J gene: TRBJ2-2
V gene: TRBV12-3/TRBV12-4
CDR3 protein: CASSLTSGHTGELFF

CDR3 length: 16
J gene: TRBJ2-3
V gene: TRBV12-3/TRBV12-4
CDR3 protein: CASSFRTSGSWDTQYF

CDR3 length: 17
J gene: TRBJ2-3
V gene: TRBV7-8
CDR3 protein: CASTPRPPPTSTDTQYF

CDR3 length: 15
J gene: TRBJ2-1
V gene: TRBV7-2
CDR3 protein: CASSLSVGSHNEQFF

CDR3 length: 16
J gene: TRBJ2-1
V gene: TRBV5-1
CDR3 protein: CASSLISDSSYNEQFF

CDR3 length: 14
J gene: TRBJ1-2
V gene: TRBV10-3
CDR3 protein: CAISWDGANYGHTF

CDR3 length: 13
J gene: TRBJ2-4
V gene: TRBV29-1
CDR3 protein: CSVEGLGANIQYF

CDR3 length: 17
J gene: TRBJ1-5
V gene: TRBV12-3/TRBV12-4
CDR3 protein: CASSLAPTEYSNQPQHF

CDR3 length: 14
J gene: TRBJ1-4
V gene: TRBV5-1
CDR3 protein: CASSLGDRGEKLFF

CDR3 length: 14
J gene: TRBJ1-1
V gene: TRBV20-1
CDR3 protein: CSALYTGTGSEAFF

CDR3 length: 15
J gene: TRBJ2-3
V gene: TRBV7-2
CDR3 protein: CASSFPGGVADTQYF

CDR3 length: 13
J gene: TRBJ2-2
V gene: TRBV20-1
CDR3 protein: CSLGERITGELFF

CDR3 length: 17
J gene: TRBJ2-1
V gene: TRBV10-3
CDR3 protein: CAIRGDSLAEFNNEQFF

CDR3 length: 14
J gene: TRBJ2-5
V gene: TRBV7-7
CDR3 protein: CASSYNSRGETQYF

CDR3 length: 15
J gene: TRBJ2-1
V gene: TRBV28
CDR3 protein: CASLELAGNYNEQFF

CDR3 length: 15
J gene: TRBJ1-5
V gene: TRBV10-3
CDR3 protein: CAIGAGQSDNQPQHF

CDR3 length: 12
J gene: TRBJ2-1
V gene: TRBV7-9
CDR3 protein: CASSLTRNEQFF

CDR3 length: 12
J gene: TRBJ1-2
V gene: TRBV29-1
CDR3 protein: CSVAPTLTTYTF

CDR3 length: 15
J gene: TRBJ2-3
V gene: TRBV20-1
CDR3 protein: CSARAGTRLVDTQYF

CDR3 length: 14
J gene: TRBJ2-1
V gene: TRBV15
CDR3 protein: CATSPRLEVNEQFF

CDR3 length: 20
J gene: TRBJ2-3
V gene: TRBV7-6
CDR3 protein: CASSLGPGTSGLTLGGTQYF

CDR3 length: 13
J gene: TRBJ1-4
V gene: TRBV24-1
CDR3 protein: CATSDGLGEKLFF

CDR3 length: 16
J gene: TRBJ2-5
V gene: TRBV4-2
CDR3 protein: CASSQESLRVPETQYF

CDR3 length: 15
J gene: TRBJ2-1
V gene: TRBV14
CDR3 protein: CASSPSVVSGNEQFF

CDR3 length: 15
J gene: TRBJ1-3
V gene: TRBV29-1
CDR3 protein: CSVEGQGDAGNTIYF

CDR3 length: 13
J gene: TRBJ2-2
V gene: TRBV6-1
CDR3 protein: CASTNANTGELFF

CDR3 length: 20
J gene: TRBJ2-3
V gene: TRBV11-2
CDR3 protein: CASSQSPPGLALTSTDTQYF

CDR3 length: 13
J gene: TRBJ2-1
V gene: TRBV7-6
CDR3 protein: CASSLYWDNEQFF

CDR3 length: 15
J gene: TRBJ2-1
V gene: TRBV29-1
CDR3 protein: CSVVRASSSYNEQFF

CDR3 length: 15
J gene: TRBJ1-5
V gene: TRBV21-1
CDR3 protein: CASSTDLRGNQPQHF

CDR3 length: 12
J gene: TRBJ2-5
V gene: TRBV7-2
CDR3 protein: CASSIRQGSQYF

CDR3 length: 14
J gene: TRBJ2-3
V gene: TRBV29-1
CDR3 protein: CSVQGKTSTDTQYF

CDR3 length: 15
J gene: TRBJ2-5
V gene: TRBV4-3
CDR3 protein: CASSQDRDPQETQYF

CDR3 length: 16
J gene: TRBJ2-3
V gene: TRBV5-1
CDR3 protein: CASSLTLAGEGYTQYF

CDR3 length: 16
J gene: TRBJ1-5
V gene: TRBV7-6
CDR3 protein: CASSLGAGRGYQPQHF

CDR3 length: 14
J gene: TRBJ2-3
V gene: TRBV29-1
CDR3 protein: CSERTSGTTDTQYF

CDR3 length: 14
J gene: TRBJ2-7
V gene: TRBV24-1
CDR3 protein: CATSELREGREQYF

CDR3 length: 17
J gene: TRBJ2-3
V gene: TRBV5-1
CDR3 protein: CASSFDEVAGDTDTQYF

CDR3 length: 15
J gene: TRBJ2-3
V gene: TRBV4-2
CDR3 protein: CASSQDLQGSDTQYF

CDR3 length: 16
J gene: TRBJ2-3
V gene: TRBV5-1
CDR3 protein: CASSPTGGLLTDTQYF